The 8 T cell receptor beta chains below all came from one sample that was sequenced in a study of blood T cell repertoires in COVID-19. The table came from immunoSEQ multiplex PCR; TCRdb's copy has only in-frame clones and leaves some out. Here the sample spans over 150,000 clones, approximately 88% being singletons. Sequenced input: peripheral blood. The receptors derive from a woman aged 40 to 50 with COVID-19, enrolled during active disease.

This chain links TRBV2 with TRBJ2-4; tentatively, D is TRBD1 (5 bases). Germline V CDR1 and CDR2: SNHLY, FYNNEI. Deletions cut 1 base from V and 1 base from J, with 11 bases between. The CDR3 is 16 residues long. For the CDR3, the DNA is TGTGCCAGCAGTGAAGAGGTAGGGGCGGCCAAAAACATTCAGTACTTC. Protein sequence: CASSEEVGAAKNIQYF.

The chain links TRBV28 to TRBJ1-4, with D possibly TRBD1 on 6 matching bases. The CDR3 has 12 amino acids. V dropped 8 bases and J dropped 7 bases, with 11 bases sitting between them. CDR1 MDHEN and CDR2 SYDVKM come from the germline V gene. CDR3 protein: CASRDMGEKLFF. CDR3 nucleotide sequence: TGTGCCAGCCGGGACATGGGTGAAAAACTGTTTTTT.

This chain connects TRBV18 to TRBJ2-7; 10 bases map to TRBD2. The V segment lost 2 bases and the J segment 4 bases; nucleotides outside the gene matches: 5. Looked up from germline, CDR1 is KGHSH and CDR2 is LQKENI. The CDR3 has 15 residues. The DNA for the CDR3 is TGTGCCAGCTCACCAGGACTAGCGGCCGTTTACGAGCAGTACTTC. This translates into CASSPGLAAVYEQYF.

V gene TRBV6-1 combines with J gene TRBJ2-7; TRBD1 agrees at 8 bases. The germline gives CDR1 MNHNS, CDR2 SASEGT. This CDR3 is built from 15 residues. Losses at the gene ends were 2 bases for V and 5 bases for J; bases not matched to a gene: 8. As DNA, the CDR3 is TGTGCCAGCAGTGAACTCCCGGGACAGGTTAACGAGCAGTACTTC. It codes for CASSELPGQVNEQYF.

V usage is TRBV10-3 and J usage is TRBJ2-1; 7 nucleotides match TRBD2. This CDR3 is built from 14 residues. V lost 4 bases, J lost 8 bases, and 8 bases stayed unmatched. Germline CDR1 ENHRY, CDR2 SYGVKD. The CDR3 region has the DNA TGTGCCATCAGTGGTAGTGGGGGGGACGATGAGCAGTTCTTC. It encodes CAISGSGGDDEQFF.

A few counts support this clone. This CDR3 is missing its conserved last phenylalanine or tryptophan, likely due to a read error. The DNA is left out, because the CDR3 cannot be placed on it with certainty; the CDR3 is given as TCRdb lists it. CDR3 in amino acids: CASSVSRTSLL. This chain uses TRBV28 with TRBJ1-2. Germline-derived CDR1 and CDR2 are MDHEN and SYDVKM. The CDR3 has 11 amino acids, counting both end residues.

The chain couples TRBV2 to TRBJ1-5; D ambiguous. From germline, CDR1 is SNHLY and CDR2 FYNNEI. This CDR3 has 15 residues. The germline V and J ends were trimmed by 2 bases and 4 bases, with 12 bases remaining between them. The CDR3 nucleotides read TGTGCCAGCAGTGAAACGGAGGGAGGGAATCAGCCCCAGCATTTT. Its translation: CASSETEGGNQPQHF.

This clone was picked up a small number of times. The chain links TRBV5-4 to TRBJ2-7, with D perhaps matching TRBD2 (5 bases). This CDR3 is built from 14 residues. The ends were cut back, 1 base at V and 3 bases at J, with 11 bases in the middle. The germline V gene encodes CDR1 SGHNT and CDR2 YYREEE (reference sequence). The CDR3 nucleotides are TGTGCCAGCAGCTTGCCCGGGAACCGCTACGAGCAGTACTTC. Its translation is CASSLPGNRYEQYF.